Given below is one T cell receptor (beta chain) in context. This clonotype has ten or more counts. Its antigen specificity is not known. The sample holds no much larger clone one base away, and base qualities are not on file. This record belongs to a study of prognosis after radiotherapy for stage I lung cancer (dated by TCRdb to 2020 to 2023). Notes on the research overall: About 20 stage I NSCLC patients were enrolled in Nanjing, China, between 2018 and January 2019. SBRT was delivered in 3 to 5 fractions with a biologically effective dose of at least 100 Gy, and image-guided IMRT or VMAT was used for delivery. The cohort comprised roughly 13 men and about six women with a median age of roughly 74 years, ranging from about 53 to 84 years. The study sequenced around 40 blood samples from around 20 patients, one before and one after SBRT per patient. Squamous cell carcinoma histology was identified in several patients, and adenocarcinoma histology was identified in twelve patients. Distant metastases were developed by four of the 19 patients after SBRT, at a median of around seven months, whereas no significant progression was observed in the other 15 patients. In every patient, SBRT was given without any concurrent therapy. A few patients had oligometastatic NSCLC after their primary tumor was surgically resected, and 14 to 15 patients had newly diagnosed primary stage I lung tumors. Every patient was regarded as medically inoperable, because of comorbidities in about twelve cases and refusal of surgery in more than 5 cases. Peripheral blood TCR beta repertoires were profiled in stage I NSCLC patients before and after stereotactic body radiotherapy, and the study then linked these repertoires to distant failure.

General study outcomes and caveats: Whether the expanded TCR clones were tumor-specific was not determined. Differences in TRBV and TRBJ usage frequencies by metastasis status were reportedly observed in two V genes at baseline and in roughly 9 V and two J genes after SBRT. Post-SBRT Shannon entropy and its change from baseline were lower in patients who developed distant metastases; baseline Shannon entropy was not associated with metastases. No adjustment for multiple comparisons was applied to any of the reported P values. After SBRT, the number of unique TCR clones decreased (median approximately 10,000 before versus fewer than 7,500 after; Wilcoxon paired P=0.011). The study was limited by its small cohort and short follow-up, and the findings require independent validation.

All patients had node-negative disease on CT and PET/CT, and none had a history of other malignancies or had previously received chemotherapy or radiotherapy. At each of the two time points, about 6 milliliters of peripheral venous blood were collected into EDTA tubes. PBMCs were isolated by Ficoll-Paque Plus density-gradient centrifugation. Right after collection, samples were placed at -80 degrees C and kept there until analysis. Germline trimming amounts to 4 bases on V and 0 bases on J, with 1 as the count of junction bases outside the gene matches. The CDR3 holds 15 amino acids from the cysteine to the phenylalanine. Only the CDR3 portion is preserved as DNA: 45 bases, with reading frame beginning at the first base. From the germline V gene, CDR1 is LGHNA and CDR2 is YNFKEQ. Two rounds of multiplex PCR were performed to amplify the TCR beta CDR3 region from genomic DNA. In the first round of PCR, primers specific to each TRBV and TRBJ gene were used, and the primer sequences are filed in Chinese patent CN105087789A. Universal primers were used in the second PCR round. The Roche High Pure PCR Template Preparation Kit was used to extract genomic DNA from the frozen PBMCs. Libraries were sequenced paired-end with 151 bp reads on an Illumina HiSeq 3000. On the authors' methods: Raw reads lacking the multiplex PCR primer sequences were removed with CutAdapt. High-quality paired reads were merged into contigs with PEAR. By aligning each contig to reference sequences, MiXCR assigned the TRB V, D and J gene segments to that contig. CDR3 sequences were clustered by base quality and sequence similarity to remove sequencing errors. Diversity was measured as Shannon entropy normalized by the natural log of productive TCR sequence number. Clonality was defined as one minus Shannon entropy divided by the natural log of the number of unique clonotypes. The Youden index of ROC curves was used to select progression-free survival cut-offs for repertoire metrics, and analyses were performed in R 3.5.3. The public reads were reanalyzed by TCRdb: fastp trimming at Q25, MiXCR alignment, in-frame beta chains only. Every CDR3 protein is listed once, alongside the most common genes and DNA of its rows. It is TCRdb's table, rather than the study itself, that gives the V and J calls and clone size. The sample profile shows 25,000 to 35,000 distinct CDR3 sequences; around 46% of them were found once. Jointly, the top ten make up 15% of the sample.

The receptor was derived from a donor of 50 years or more with non-small cell lung cancer. In this chain, TRBV4-2 is recombined with TRBJ2-2; the central 8 bases match TRBD1. The source material was PBMCs, sampled before or after stereotactic body radiation therapy (not recorded which). This receptor has the CDR3 CASSPDRANTGELFF. The DNA reads TGTGCCAGCAGCCCGGACAGGGCGAACACCGGGGAGCTGTTTTTT.